A selection of T cell receptor beta chains follows, all from one sample in a study of post-analysis software for immune sequencing data. TCRdb reprocessed the PCR reads via MiXCR and lists one record per CDR3 protein. The sample has 700,000 to 900,000 distinct CDR3 sequences, roughly 46% seen once. The sequencing sample was made of blood. The receptor set was obtained from a girl aged 10 to 17 with multiple sclerosis. The CDR3 runs from the conserved cysteine through the conserved F or W. Fields, in order: D gene, J gene, V gene, CDR3 DNA, CDR3 protein. The D gene is left open where the match is weak.

d_call: -
j_call: TRBJ2-1
v_call: TRBV11-1
cdr3_nt: TGTGCCAGCAGCCGACAGGACAGCTCCTACAATGAGCAGTTCTTC
cdr3_aa: CASSRQDSSYNEQFF

d_call: TRBD1
j_call: TRBJ2-3
v_call: TRBV29-1
cdr3_nt: TGCAGCGTGACCTGGGACAGGGGGTCAGATACGCAGTATTTT
cdr3_aa: CSVTWDRGSDTQYF

d_call: -
j_call: TRBJ1-2
v_call: TRBV2
cdr3_nt: TGTGCCAGCAGCCCGGGACCCCTCCGTGGCTACACCTTC
cdr3_aa: CASSPGPLRGYTF

d_call: TRBD1
j_call: TRBJ2-1
v_call: TRBV25-1
cdr3_nt: TGTGCCAGCAGTGGGGCACAGGGCAGGGGGTACAATGAGCAGTTCTTC
cdr3_aa: CASSGAQGRGYNEQFF

d_call: -
j_call: TRBJ2-7
v_call: TRBV11-1
cdr3_nt: TGTGCCAGCAGCTTAGTTCCGAGCGCCAGCTACGAGCAGTACTTC
cdr3_aa: CASSLVPSASYEQYF

d_call: -
j_call: TRBJ2-1
v_call: TRBV2
cdr3_nt: TGTGCCAGCAGTGAAGCGGGGAACTCCTACAATGAGCAGTTCTTC
cdr3_aa: CASSEAGNSYNEQFF

d_call: -
j_call: TRBJ1-1
v_call: TRBV5-1
cdr3_nt: TGCGCCAGCAGCACGCAGGGAGTGAACACTGAGGCTTTCTTT
cdr3_aa: CASSTQGVNTEAFF

d_call: -
j_call: TRBJ1-1
v_call: TRBV29-1
cdr3_nt: TGCAGCGGTGCAGGGTTGGCGACTGAAGCTTTCTTT
cdr3_aa: CSGAGLATEAFF

d_call: -
j_call: TRBJ1-2
v_call: TRBV25-1
cdr3_nt: TGTGCCAGCAGTGACCCCCCCCAGGGTCGCTACACCTTC
cdr3_aa: CASSDPPQGRYTF

d_call: -
j_call: TRBJ1-2
v_call: TRBV10-3
cdr3_nt: TGTGCCATCAGTGAGTCGTCGGGACGCACTTATGGCTACACCTTC
cdr3_aa: CAISESSGRTYGYTF

d_call: -
j_call: TRBJ2-5
v_call: TRBV12-3/TRBV12-4
cdr3_nt: TGTGCCAGCAGTCCCCCATATGGGTGGGAGGAGACCCAGTACTTC
cdr3_aa: CASSPPYGWEETQYF